The 28 T cell receptor beta chains given below trace back to one sample, sequenced in a study of shared clonotypes between healthy human individuals. Sequencing was performed with immunoSEQ multiplex PCR; in TCRdb, only in-frame clones are kept and a portion is missing. The sample has a few million clones; over 85% are singletons. Specimen: naive CD4+ T cells sorted from blood. The subset was: CD45RA+ positively selected. The receptors originated from a man younger than 30 in good health.

V gene TRBV30 combines with J gene TRBJ2-1, with 7 bases aligning to TRBD2. Germline V lookup: CDR1 GTSNPN, CDR2 SVGIG (reference sequence). The CDR3 length is 14 residues. J lost 0 bases, V lost 4 bases, and 3 bases had no gene match. The CDR3 sequence: CAWIPSGSYNEQFF. The CDR3 DNA reads as TGTGCCTGGATCCCTAGCGGCTCCTACAATGAGCAGTTCTTC.

Note on this clone: The sample contains more than one DNA sequence encoding this CDR3. The V gene is TRBV10-1, the J gene TRBJ2-7, with 7 positions matching TRBD1. This CDR3 region has 13 residues. Looked up from germline, CDR1 is WNHNN and CDR2 is SYGVQD (reference sequence). V shed 4 bases, J shed 3 bases, and the junction held 3 bases outside the gene matches. This CDR3 reads CASSGGGSYEQYF. The DNA of the CDR3 is TGCGCCAGCAGTGGAGGGGGCAGCTACGAGCAGTACTTC.

This clone was detected only a few times. Within the sample, other DNA sequences also encode this same CDR3. The chain employs TRBV30 and TRBJ1-5, with 7 bases that match TRBD1. Germline trimming cut 1 base from V and 4 bases from J; bases unmatched to any gene: 1. This CDR3 is built from 13 residues. Germline V gene lookup returns CDR1 GTSNPN and CDR2 SVGIG (reference sequence). In DNA form, the CDR3 reads TGTGCCTGGAGTGGACAGGGAAATCAGCCCCAGCATTTT. Translation: CAWSGQGNQPQHF.

The J gene is TRBJ2-2, the V gene TRBV7-2; 10 bases are a match to TRBD2. CDR3 length: 15 residues. Unmatched junction bases numbered 6, after V lost 5 bases and J lost 6 bases. Germline values: CDR1 SGHTA, CDR2 FQGNSA. The CDR3 sequence: CASSPAGGQAGELFF. The CDR3 nucleotides read TGTGCCAGCAGCCCAGCGGGGGGGCAAGCCGGGGAGCTGTTTTTT.

This clone was recorded once. The chain links TRBV16 to TRBJ1-2; D might be TRBD1 (5 bases). The germline V gene has CDR1 KGHSY and CDR2 FQNENV. The ends were cut back, 1 base at V and 6 bases at J, with 15 bases in the middle. This CDR3 spans 15 amino acids. CDR3 sequence (DNA): TGTGCCAGCAGCCAATTAACCCAGGGATTCGATGGCTACACCTTC. It yields the protein CASSQLTQGFDGYTF.

The chain recombines TRBV6-6 with TRBJ2-7, with D tentatively TRBD1 or TRBD2 (5 bases each). V lost 5 bases, J lost 2 bases, and 13 bases lay in between. Germline assignment: CDR1 MNHNY and CDR2 SVGAGI (reference sequence). The length of the CDR3 is 14 residues. The CDR3 here is CASSTGPPPYEQYF. The CDR3 region has the DNA TGTGCCAGCAGTACGGGACCACCACCCTACGAGCAGTACTTC.

The chain has TRBV27 and TRBJ1-1; 7 bases agree with TRBD1. Per the germline V gene, CDR1 is MNHEY and CDR2 is SMNVEV (reference sequence). The CDR3 extends over 12 amino acids. With 1 base clipped from V and 7 bases from J, the junction kept 0 bases outside the gene matches. The CDR3 DNA is TGTGCCAGCAGTTTATACAGGGGTGAAGCTTTCTTT. Its protein product is CASSLYRGEAFF.

A few counts support this clone. V usage is TRBV14 and J usage is TRBJ1-1, with 7 bases lining up with TRBD1. Germline assignment: CDR1 SGHDN and CDR2 FVKESK. Trimming took 0 bases from V and 1 from J; bases not matched to a gene: 2. This CDR3 contains 15 residues. This CDR3 reads CASSQEAGGNTEAFF. The CDR3 DNA reads TGTGCCAGCAGCCAAGAGGCAGGGGGGAACACTGAAGCTTTCTTT.

This sequence joins TRBV9 and TRBJ2-1; 7 bases map to TRBD2. From germline, CDR1 is SGDLS and CDR2 YYNGEE. The CDR3 contains 14 residues. V dropped 8 bases and J dropped 2; count of bases not matched to a gene: 7. CDR3 sequence reads: CASAPGGPYNEQFF. The CDR3 nucleotides read TGTGCCAGTGCTCCGGGAGGCCCCTACAATGAGCAGTTCTTC.

The chain uses TRBV6-5 and TRBJ2-7; unclear D gene. CDR3 size: 12 residues. Germline loops: CDR1 MNHEY, CDR2 SVGAGI. The ends were cut back, 7 bases at V and 0 bases at J, with 7 bases in the middle. Written as DNA, the CDR3 is TGTGCCAGCATGACCAGCTCCTACGAGCAGTACTTC. Translating it yields CASMTSSYEQYF.

This clone was detected only once. The gene calls are TRBV30 and TRBJ1-5; D may be TRBD1 (5 bases). Trimming stripped 0 bases from V and 2 bases from J, with 14 bases between. The CDR3 extends over 16 amino acids. From germline, CDR1 is GTSNPN and CDR2 SVGIG (reference sequence). The CDR3 bases are TGTGCCTGGAGTGTCGCCAGGGACGAGGGCAATCAGCCCCAGCATTTT. This codes for CAWSVARDEGNQPQHF. Full variable domain (missing parts from reference TRBV30 and TRBJ1-5): SQTIHQWPATLVQPVGSPLSLECTVEGTSNPNLYWYRQAAGRGLQLLFYSVGIGQISSEVPQNLSASRPQDRQFILSSKKLLLSDSGFYLCAWSVARDEGNQPQHFGDGTRLSIL.

V is TRBV11-2 and J is TRBJ2-5, with D possibly matching TRBD2 (5 bases). V dropped 1 base and J dropped 5 bases, with 14 bases sitting between them. The CDR3 is 15 amino acids. CDR1 SGHAT and CDR2 FQNNGV come from the germline V gene. In DNA, the CDR3 is TGTGCCAGCAGCTTAGGGCGGGCCCCGACGGAGACCCAGTACTTC. Translating it yields CASSLGRAPTETQYF. The whole variable domain, filled in from reference TRBV11-2 and TRBJ2-5, reads EAGVAQSPRYKIIEKRQSVAFWCNPISGHATLYWYQQILGQGPKLLIQFQNNGVVDDSQLPKDRFSAERLKGVDSTLKIQPAKLEDSAVYLCASSLGRAPTETQYFGPGTRLLVL.

The chain joins TRBV4-1 to TRBJ2-1; D is perhaps TRBD2 (5 bases). Germline V gene data show CDR1 as MGHRA and CDR2 as YSYEKL. The CDR3 is 16 amino acids. The V gene lost 0 bases and the J gene lost 7 bases, with 16 bases spanning the gap. The CDR3 loop reads CASSQEPTRGRNEQFF. The CDR3 region has the DNA TGCGCCAGCAGCCAAGAGCCTACCCGGGGAAGAAATGAGCAGTTCTTC.

The chain combines TRBV7-9 with TRBJ1-4; D is undetermined. This CDR3 comprises 13 residues. Trimming removed 5 bases at V and 7 bases at J, with 11 bases between. From germline, CDR1 is SEHNR and CDR2 FQNEAQ (reference sequence). Here the CDR3 reads CASSRSGGEKLFF. The DNA of the CDR3 is TGTGCCAGCAGCCGGTCGGGTGGTGAAAAACTGTTTTTT.

V usage is TRBV7-2 and J usage is TRBJ2-1; 7 bases agree with TRBD2. The CDR3 length is 17 residues. Germline loops: CDR1 SGHTA, CDR2 FQGNSA. Losses at the gene ends were 5 bases for V and 1 base for J; bases not matched to a gene: 11. CDR3 DNA sequence: TGTGCCAGCAGCCCCCGAGGACTAGTTAGGTCCTACAATGAGCAGTTCTTC. Translation: CASSPRGLVRSYNEQFF.

To note about this clone: Other DNA sequences within the sample encode an identical CDR3. This rearrangement joins TRBV7-2 to TRBJ2-6; D gene unclear. The germline V gene has CDR1 SGHTA and CDR2 FQGNSA. The CDR3 runs to 14 residues. V lost 5 bases and J lost 0, with 5 bases in between. DNA of the CDR3: TGTGCCAGCAGCCCCTCCTCTGGGGCCAACGTCCTGACTTTC. Its translation: CASSPSSGANVLTF. The full variable domain, with the rest looked up from reference TRBV7-2 and TRBJ2-6, is GAGVSQSPSNKVTEKGKDVELRCDPISGHTALYWYRQSLGQGLEFLIYFQGNSAPDKSGLPSDRFSAERTGGSVSTLTIQRTQQEDSAVYLCASSPSSGANVLTFGAGSRLTVL.

A word on this clone: Other nucleotide sequences in the sample specify the same CDR3. The rearrangement joins TRBV30 to TRBJ1-3; D is ambiguous. Germline lookup yields CDR1 GTSNPN and CDR2 SVGIG (reference sequence). This CDR3 contains 13 residues. V lost 4 bases and J lost 3, with 10 bases in between. The CDR3 is CAWTAGVGNTIYF. Written as DNA, the CDR3 is TGTGCCTGGACTGCAGGAGTTGGAAACACCATATATTTT.

In the case of this clone: This may be a read error, as it is one base from a much larger clone. The same CDR3 can be traced to other DNA sequences in this sample. The CDR3 sequence is CASSLQENTEAFF. The CDR3 DNA reads as TGTGCTAGCAGCTTACAGGAGAACACTGAAGCTTTCTTT. The rearrangement joins TRBV7-7 to TRBJ1-1, with D perhaps TRBD1 (5 bases). CDR1 SSHAT and CDR2 FNYEAQ come from the germline V gene (reference sequence). CDR3 length equals 13 residues. The full variable domain, its missing parts supplied by reference TRBV7-7 and TRBJ1-1, is GAGVSQSPRYKVTKRGQDVTLRCDPISSHATLYWYQQALGQGPEFLTYFNYEAQPDKSGLPSDRFSAERPEGSISTLTIQRTEQRDSAMYRCASSLQENTEAFFGQGTRLTVV.

This chain uses TRBV6-1 with TRBJ1-1, with TRBD1 identical over 7 bases. This CDR3 is 17 amino acids long. From germline, CDR1 is MNHNS and CDR2 SASEGT. The V and J ends lost 0 bases and 6 bases, in that order; junction bases with no gene match: 13. DNA of the CDR3: TGTGCCAGCAGTGAAGCGACAGGGTGGGGGAACCGGCCTGAAGCTTTCTTT. Protein product: CASSEATGWGNRPEAFF.

Concerning this clone itself: Additional DNA sequences in this sample encode the identical CDR3. V usage is TRBV5-1 and J usage is TRBJ2-5; possible D gene TRBD2, 6 bases. Germline V gene sequence: CDR1 SGHRS, CDR2 YFSETQ. The CDR3 loop spans 14 amino acids. The ends were cut back, 4 bases at V and 5 bases at J, with 15 bases in the middle. The CDR3 loop reads CASSPGSLGETQYF. In nucleotides, the CDR3 is TGCGCCAGCAGCCCCGGGAGTCTGGGGGAGACCCAGTACTTC.

On this clone itself: The sample carries other DNA sequences with the same CDR3. The chain recombines TRBV27 with TRBJ1-2; the match to TRBD1 covers 12 bases. Looked up from germline, CDR1 is MNHEY and CDR2 is SMNVEV (reference sequence). The CDR3 runs 15 residues. V lost 5 bases to trimming and J lost 5 bases; unmatched junction nucleotides: 6. The CDR3 region is CASSPGTGGRYGYTF. As DNA, the CDR3 is TGTGCCAGCAGTCCAGGGACAGGGGGCAGATATGGCTACACCTTC.

In DNA, the CDR3 is TGTGCCAGCAGTCAAAGGGGGCTTGGCTACACCTTC. It translates to CASSQRGLGYTF. The V and J genes are TRBV6-5 and TRBJ1-2; 7 bases match TRBD1. V gave up 5 bases and J gave up 7 bases; unmatched junction bases: 4. The CDR3 has 12 amino acids. The germline CDR1 and CDR2 sequences are MNHEY and SVGAGI.

This chain connects TRBV18 to TRBJ1-1, with 9 bases that match TRBD1. After removal of 0 bases from V and 3 bases from J, the junction contained 8 bases not matched to a gene. Germline-derived CDR1 and CDR2 are KGHSH and LQKENI. This CDR3 has 17 amino acids. The CDR3 DNA reads as TGTGCCAGCTCACCACCCTTCAGGGGGGACAGGGACACTGAAGCTTTCTTT. Translation gives CASSPPFRGDRDTEAFF. Filled out from reference TRBV18 and TRBJ1-1, the complete variable domain reads NAGVMQNPRHLVRRRGQEARLRCSPMKGHSHVYWYRQLPEEGLKFMVYLQKENIIDESGMPKERFSAEFPKEGPSILRIQQVVRGDSAAYFCASSPPFRGDRDTEAFFGQGTRLTVV.

CDR3 protein: CASSFGAWGNTGELFF. The DNA of the CDR3 is TGTGCCAGCAGCTTTGGGGCTTGGGGGAACACCGGGGAGCTGTTTTTT. J is TRBJ2-2 and V is TRBV5-4, with D possibly being TRBD1 (5 bases). This CDR3 contains 16 residues. The V gene's germline CDR1 is SGHNT and CDR2 YYREEE (reference sequence). V lost 2 bases and J lost 1, with 12 bases in between. The entire variable domain, with the rest obtained from reference TRBV5-4 and TRBJ2-2, is as follows: ETGVTQSPTHLIKTRGQQVTLRCSSQSGHNTVSWYQQALGQGPQFIFQYYREEENGRGNFPPRFSGLQFPNYSSELNVNALELDDSALYLCASSFGAWGNTGELFFGEGSRLTVL.

A remark on this clone: This CDR3 is also generated by other DNA sequences in the sample. This chain uses TRBV9 with TRBJ2-3; D gene uncertain. Trimming removed 0 bases from V and 2 bases from J, with 10 bases in between. Germline V CDR1 and CDR2: SGDLS, YYNGEE. This CDR3 has 15 residues. The CDR3 DNA reads as TGTGCCAGCAGCGTAGGCGGAATAAACACAGATACGCAGTATTTT. This codes for CASSVGGINTDTQYF.

This sequence joins TRBV7-9 and TRBJ1-2; D is ambiguous. V was pared by 3 bases and J by 6 bases, with 11 bases between. This CDR3 has 13 residues. Per germline, CDR1 SEHNR and CDR2 FQNEAQ (reference sequence). In DNA form, the CDR3 reads TGTGCCAGCAGCTTTCTACCGGCTGATGGCTACACCTTC. Its translation: CASSFLPADGYTF.

The chain carries TRBV6-5 and TRBJ2-5; 9 bases align to TRBD1. The CDR3 is 16 residues long. CDR1 and CDR2 from the germline V gene are MNHEY and SVGAGI. The V and J ends lost 0 bases and 4 bases, in that order; junction bases with no gene match: 6. In DNA form, the CDR3 reads TGTGCCAGCAGTTACTCGCAGGGACAGGGTAGAGAGACCCAGTACTTC. It specifies CASSYSQGQGRETQYF.

The J gene is TRBJ2-7, the V gene TRBV5-4; 10 nucleotides agree with TRBD2. Trimming cost V 1 base and J 1 base; bases outside gene matches: 8. The germline CDR1 and CDR2 sequences are SGHNT and YYREEE (reference sequence). There are 17 residues in the CDR3. The CDR3 loop is CASSLYQSGRGSYEQYF. The CDR3 DNA follows: TGTGCCAGCAGCTTGTACCAAAGCGGGAGGGGTTCCTACGAGCAGTACTTC. The full variable domain, completed using reference TRBV5-4 and TRBJ2-7, is ETGVTQSPTHLIKTRGQQVTLRCSSQSGHNTVSWYQQALGQGPQFIFQYYREEENGRGNFPPRFSGLQFPNYSSELNVNALELDDSALYLCASSLYQSGRGSYEQYFGPGTRLTVT.